The present T cell receptor beta chain was sequenced within a study of CD8+ T cells in alopecia areata. Treatment denoted: oral pan-JAK inhibitor, 5-10 mg twice daily. cDNA serving as the sequencing template came from extracted, reverse transcribed RNA. Measured with immunoSEQ multiplex PCR; TCRdb has only the in-frame clones, and not every one. The data contain around 99,000 clones, about four fifths of them singletons. This CDR3 comprises 13 residues. Trimming removed 9 bases from V and 0 bases from J; junction bases left unmatched: 5. Germline V gives CDR1 LNHDA, CDR2 SQIVND (reference sequence). The source material was CD8+ T cells sorted from blood, sampled at week 24, from a patient treated with tofacitinib. The sequence derives from a human donor with alopecia areata. This chain links TRBV19 with TRBJ2-7; 7 bases are shared with TRBD2. The CDR3 reads CASGEGSSYEQYF. The CDR3 nucleotides are TGTGCCAGCGGGGAGGGTTCCTCCTACGAGCAGTACTTC. The full variable domain, its missing parts supplied by reference TRBV19 and TRBJ2-7, is DGGITQSPKYLFRKEGQNVTLSCEQNLNHDAMYWYRQDPGQGLRLIYYSQIVNDFQKGDIAEGYSVSREKKESFPLTVTSAQKNPTAFYLCASGEGSSYEQYFGPGTRLTVT.